This T cell receptor (beta chain) stems from a study of blood T cell repertoires in COVID-19. Profiled with immunoSEQ multiplex PCR; TCRdb holds only in-frame clones, not every one. The data show 95,000 to 150,000 clones, around three quarters seen once. V shed 5 bases and J 6 bases; nucleotides not matched to a gene: 8. Germline CDR1 MGHRA, CDR2 YSYEKL. The CDR3 sequence is 14 residues long. The TCR comes from a man in his forties with active or convalescent COVID-19. The rearrangement uses TRBV4-1 and TRBJ2-3, with 7 bases aligning to TRBD2. Input material: peripheral blood. The CDR3 nucleotides read TGCGCCAGCAGCTCCGGGCTGGGGGGGGATACGCAGTATTTT. Its protein is CASSSGLGGDTQYF.